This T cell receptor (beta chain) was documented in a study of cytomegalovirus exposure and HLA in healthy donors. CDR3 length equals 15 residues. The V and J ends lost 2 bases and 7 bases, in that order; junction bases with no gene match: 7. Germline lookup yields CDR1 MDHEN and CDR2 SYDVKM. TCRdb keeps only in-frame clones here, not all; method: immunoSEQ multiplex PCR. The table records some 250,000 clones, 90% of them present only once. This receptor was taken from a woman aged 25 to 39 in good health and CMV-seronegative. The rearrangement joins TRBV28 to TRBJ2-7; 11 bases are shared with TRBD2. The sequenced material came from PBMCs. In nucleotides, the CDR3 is TGTGCCAGCAGTTTACCACTAGCGGGAGCTTGGGAGCAGTACTTC. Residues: CASSLPLAGAWEQYF.